Below are 27 T cell receptor beta chains sequenced from a single sample in a study of T cells after yellow fever vaccination. From the 5' RACE reads, TCRdb called clonotypes with MiXCR, one entry per CDR3 protein. The data show 310,000 or so distinct CDR3 sequences, with 6.8% seen just once and about a sixth held by the top ten. The sample was PBMCs, taken around 45 days after the first yellow fever vaccination. The receptors stem from a man younger than 35 who received the YFV17D yellow fever vaccine.

The table lists this clonotype with a few counts. This chain joins TRBV20-1 and TRBJ2-5; a possible D gene is TRBD1 (6 bases). The V and J ends lost 1 base and 7 bases respectively, with 16 bases between them. The CDR3 is 14 residues long. CDR1 DFQATT and CDR2 SNEGSKA come from the germline V gene (reference sequence). The CDR3 DNA reads TGCAGTGCTAGAGTGGGGGTAGGGGGAGCGACCCAGTACTTC. Translating gives CSARVGVGGATQYF.

This chain connects TRBV18 to TRBJ2-5; 8 bases match TRBD1. Unmatched junction bases numbered 9, after V lost 1 base and J lost 5 bases. The CDR3 consists of 16 residues. Germline V gene data show CDR1 as KGHSH and CDR2 as LQKENI. The CDR3 nucleotides are TGTGCCAGCTCACCACTGTTGGCAGGGGGCTCGGAGACCCAGTACTTC. Its translation: CASSPLLAGGSETQYF.

For the CDR3, the DNA is TGTGCCATCACCCGGACTAGCGTTATCGGGGAGCTGTTTTTT. This encodes CAITRTSVIGELFF. This chain joins TRBV10-3 and TRBJ2-2, with TRBD2 identical over 9 bases. The CDR3 consists of 14 residues. Germline CDR1 and CDR2: ENHRY and SYGVKD. The V gene end was trimmed by 7 bases and the J gene end by 7 bases; junction bases not matched to a gene: 7.

CDR3 nucleotides: TGTGCCAGGAGCCCCGGGCGCCGGCACAATGAGCAGTTCTTC. As protein: CARSPGRRHNEQFF. The rearrangement links TRBV5-6 to TRBJ2-1; D is uncertain. V lost 8 bases, J lost 5 bases, and 17 bases lay in between. The CDR3 runs to 14 residues. Germline CDR1 SGHDT, CDR2 YYEEEE.

This clonotype occurred many times. CDR3 loop: CASSQDWTGSQYF. CDR3 in DNA: TGTGCCAGCAGCCAAGATTGGACGGGATCGCAGTATTTT. The V gene is TRBV14, the J gene TRBJ2-3, with a weak D call TRBD2 (5 bases). The CDR3 is made up of 13 amino acids. Trimming shortened V by 0 bases and J by 10 bases, and 11 bases separated the two germline ends. Germline V gene lookup returns CDR1 SGHDN and CDR2 FVKESK.

The genes are TRBV7-9 and TRBJ1-1, with a tentative D call TRBD1 (5 bases). Germline CDR1 SEHNR, CDR2 FQNEAQ (reference sequence). Trimming cost V 5 bases and J 1 base, with 11 bases left between them. The CDR3 runs to 14 residues. CDR3 bases: TGTGCCAGCAGCAAGCTAGGGGAGAACACTGAAGCTTTCTTT. Translation: CASSKLGENTEAFF.

This clonotype has only a few counts. The rearrangement links TRBV19 to TRBJ2-1; TRBD1 agrees at 8 bases. Losses at the gene ends were 3 bases for V and 4 bases for J; bases not matched to a gene: 2. Per the germline V gene, CDR1 is LNHDA and CDR2 is SQIVND (reference sequence). The CDR3 covers 14 residues. In nucleotides, the CDR3 is TGTGCCAGTAGTATGGGGGACAGGTACAATGAGCAGTTCTTC. Amino acid sequence: CASSMGDRYNEQFF.

The rearrangement joins TRBV29-1 to TRBJ1-1; D unresolved. The V gene lost 4 bases and the J gene lost 8 bases, with 11 bases spanning the gap. Germline values: CDR1 SQVTM, CDR2 ANQGSEA. This CDR3 spans 11 amino acids. The CDR3 DNA is TGCAGCGTTGTGAGAGATGTCGAAGCTTTCTTT. This translates into CSVVRDVEAFF.

This clonotype was observed a handful of times. This sequence joins TRBV20-1 and TRBJ2-2; D may be TRBD1 (6 bases). The CDR3 is made up of 14 amino acids. CDR1 is DFQATT and CDR2 is SNEGSKA in the germline V gene (reference sequence). Here the CDR3 reads CSALQGSDTGELFF. CDR3 DNA sequence: TGCAGCGCGTTACAGGGAAGTGACACCGGGGAGCTGTTTTTT.

This clonotype has just a few counts. The chain employs TRBV27 and TRBJ2-2; TRBD1 matches 8 bases. The V and J ends lost 2 bases and 6 bases, in that order; junction bases with no gene match: 5. CDR3 length: 15 residues. Germline V gene sequence: CDR1 MNHEY, CDR2 SMNVEV (reference sequence). CDR3 residues: CASSLPGQGPGELFF. CDR3 DNA: TGTGCCAGCAGTTTACCCGGACAGGGACCCGGGGAGCTGTTTTTT.

The chain carries TRBV6-1 and TRBJ1-5; D remains ambiguous. V shed 3 bases and J shed 6 bases, with 24 bases lying between them. Looked up from germline, CDR1 is MNHNS and CDR2 is SASEGT. This CDR3 is 18 amino acids long. CDR3 sequence: CASSDATIRSTQAQPQHF. Written as DNA, the CDR3 is TGTGCCAGCAGTGATGCAACCATTCGGTCGACCCAGGCTCAGCCCCAGCATTTT.

This chain connects TRBV12-3 or TRBV12-4 to TRBJ2-1; 8 bases map to TRBD2. V lost 3 bases and J lost 10; bases outside the gene matches: 5. The CDR3 is 13 amino acids. The DNA of the CDR3 is TGTGCCAGCAGTTTGCAGCGGGGGTACGAGCAGTTCTTC. This translates into CASSLQRGYEQFF.

The chain combines TRBV19 with TRBJ2-7; 9 nucleotides match TRBD1. V lost 4 bases to trimming and J lost 3 bases; unmatched junction nucleotides: 7. CDR1 and CDR2 (germline): LNHDA, SQIVND (reference sequence). CDR3 length: 15 amino acids. Here the CDR3 reads CASSSPGQGHYEQYF. Here the CDR3 DNA reads TGTGCCAGTAGTAGCCCGGGACAGGGCCACTACGAGCAGTACTTC.

The CDR3 here is CASSYESTGTQETQYF. The CDR3 DNA reads as TGTGCCAGCAGTTACGAGTCAACAGGGACGCAAGAGACCCAGTACTTC. The chain recombines TRBV6-5 with TRBJ2-5, with D possibly being TRBD1 (6 bases). Germline V gene data show CDR1 as MNHEY and CDR2 as SVGAGI. Trimming removed 2 bases at V and 2 bases at J, with 15 bases between. CDR3 length: 16 amino acids.

The chain is built from TRBV29-1 and TRBJ2-5, with D perhaps given as TRBD1 or TRBD2 (5 bases each). V gave up 2 bases and J gave up 4 bases, with 11 bases separating them. The CDR3 spans 13 residues. The germline V gene has CDR1 SQVTM and CDR2 ANQGSEA. The CDR3 DNA reads as TGCAGCGTTGAATGGGGGTCGGGAGAGACCCAGTACTTC. Amino acids: CSVEWGSGETQYF.

The rearrangement joins TRBV3-1 to TRBJ2-5; weak D call: TRBD1 (6 bases). V was clipped by 4 bases and J by 4 bases, with 7 bases between them. The germline V gene has CDR1 LGHDT and CDR2 YNNKEL (reference sequence). This CDR3 is 12 amino acids long. In nucleotides, the CDR3 is TGTGCCAGCAGCCGGGACATAGAGACCCAGTACTTC. Protein sequence: CASSRDIETQYF.

The V and J genes are TRBV6-5 and TRBJ2-3; unclear D gene. V shed 3 bases and J shed 2 bases, with 12 bases lying between them. Germline loops: CDR1 MNHEY, CDR2 SVGAGI. The CDR3 is made up of 15 amino acids. The CDR3: CASSYLGRITDTQYF. CDR3 coding DNA: TGTGCCAGCAGTTATCTTGGGCGTATCACAGATACGCAGTATTTT.

The chain links TRBV5-1 to TRBJ1-1; D ambiguous. Deletions cut 4 bases from V and 1 base from J, with 11 bases between. CDR3 length: 14 amino acids. Germline V gives CDR1 SGHRS, CDR2 YFSETQ. The CDR3 loop is CASSPRRGNTEAFF. In DNA form, the CDR3 reads TGCGCCAGCAGCCCAAGGCGGGGGAACACTGAAGCTTTCTTT.

CDR3 protein: CAISPGLAGGPSTDTQYF. The CDR3 region has the DNA TGTGCCATCAGCCCCGGACTAGCGGGGGGACCTAGCACAGATACGCAGTATTTT. The chain has TRBV10-3 and TRBJ2-3; 14 bases map to TRBD2. V lost 6 bases, J lost 0 bases, and 8 bases stayed unmatched. Per germline, CDR1 ENHRY and CDR2 SYGVKD. The length of the CDR3 is 18 residues.

This chain uses TRBV10-2 with TRBJ1-5; tentative D call: TRBD1 (5 bases). The ends were cut back, 7 bases at V and 4 bases at J, with 20 bases in the middle. This CDR3 has 16 residues. The germline CDR1 and CDR2 sequences are WSHSY and SAAADI. The CDR3 loop reads CASTEGMGPGNQPQHF. CDR3 coding DNA: TGCGCCAGCACCGAGGGTATGGGGCCGGGGAATCAGCCCCAGCATTTT.

At least ten counts were recorded for this clonotype. The chain employs TRBV7-8 and TRBJ2-3; TRBD2 is a possible D gene (5 bases). This CDR3 spans 14 amino acids. Germline CDR1 reads SGHVS; CDR2 reads FQNEAQ. Trimming removed 3 bases at V and 5 bases at J, with 12 bases between. Here the CDR3 DNA reads TGTGCCAGCAGCTTGAGGGTTATCCAAGATACGCAGTATTTT. It specifies CASSLRVIQDTQYF.

This clonotype was counted many times. The chain uses TRBV4-3 and TRBJ1-4, with D unresolved. This CDR3 has 14 amino acids. The germline gives CDR1 LGHNA, CDR2 YSLEER. V lost 6 bases and J lost 0, with 8 bases in between. The CDR3: CASSYEATNEKLFF. The CDR3 DNA is TGCGCCAGCAGTTATGAGGCAACTAATGAAAAACTGTTTTTT.

This clonotype was counted between two and nine times. J is TRBJ2-3 and V is TRBV29-1, with D tentatively TRBD1 (5 bases). The CDR3 contains 12 residues. The ends were cut back, 4 bases at V and 4 bases at J, with 9 bases in the middle. Germline CDR1 and CDR2: SQVTM and ANQGSEA. The CDR3 nucleotides are TGCAGCGTTGCAGGGATTGCAGATACGCAGTATTTT. It is translated as CSVAGIADTQYF.

This clonotype has a handful of counts. The chain carries TRBV2 and TRBJ1-4, with D tentatively TRBD1 (5 bases). CDR3 length equals 13 residues. With 6 bases removed from V and 0 bases from J, the gap between germline ends came to 5 bases. Germline V gene data show CDR1 as SNHLY and CDR2 as FYNNEI. The CDR3 loop reads CASSRATNEKLFF. The CDR3 coding sequence is TGTGCCAGCAGCAGGGCAACTAATGAAAAACTGTTTTTT.

This clonotype came up many times. One end of the junction varies from germline; a read error may be responsible. The chain employs TRBV6-2 or TRBV6-3 and TRBJ2-7, with 9 bases matching TRBD1. Per germline, CDR1 MNHEY and CDR2 SVGEGT. This CDR3 has 15 amino acids. The CDR3 sequence: CASSKRGQGISFFRF. CDR3 DNA sequence: TGTGCCAGCAGCAAACGGGGACAGGGTATTTCTTTCTTCCGCTTC.

The genes are TRBV4-1 and TRBJ1-2; 9 bases line up with TRBD1. Germline CDR1 is MGHRA and CDR2 is YSYEKL. The CDR3 extends over 14 amino acids. The J segment lost 8 bases and the V segment lost 4 bases, leaving 8 bases of the junction unmatched. CDR3 loop: CASSPGTGRMGYTF. In DNA form, the CDR3 reads TGCGCCAGCAGCCCAGGGACAGGGAGAATGGGCTACACCTTC.

This clonotype has more than one count but fewer than ten. The rearrangement joins TRBV9 to TRBJ2-3, with TRBD2 identical over 9 bases. Per germline, CDR1 SGDLS and CDR2 YYNGEE. Losses at the gene ends were 0 bases for V and 6 bases for J; bases not matched to a gene: 14. There are 18 residues in the CDR3. The CDR3 DNA follows: TGTGCCAGCAGCGTAGTGCCTAGCGGGGAGTCGCCCAGCGATACGCAGTATTTT. This codes for CASSVVPSGESPSDTQYF.